This section outlines one TCR beta chain sequence together with its context. What this receptor recognizes is not known. Base-call qualities are not available, and no considerably larger clone is one nucleotide away. This record belongs to a study of memory CD4+ T cells and cytomegalovirus serostatus (dated by TCRdb to 2018 to 2020). Context from the whole study: The cohort included around 35 healthy adults from Belgium, of whom 9 were CMV seropositive and approximately 24 were CMV seronegative. The study sequenced CD4+ memory TCRbeta repertoires of a Belgian cohort with known cytomegalovirus serostatus to replicate a published TCR-based CMV serostatus classifier. What the authors observed across the whole study: The results were read as suggesting that the CMV-associated TCR signature is, for the most part, present in the CD4+ memory repertoire. For CMV serostatus prediction, a median bootstrapped AUC of about 0.95 was reached with the original framework, and a median bootstrapped AUC of approximately 0.92 was reached with a US-trained random forest. On the Belgian cohort, the classifier built on the original framework reached a median bootstrapped AUC of nearly 0.96, with a 95% CI of 0.76-1.00. Among the 164 previously reported CMV-associated TCRbeta sequences, 67 showed up in the CD4+ memory repertoires, with each one found in between one and five individuals. Only CD4+CD45RO+ memory cells were sequenced, in contrast to the original study, which included naive and memory CD4+ and CD8+ populations.

CDR1 and CDR2, per the germline V gene, are SGHTA and FQGTGA. V loses 4 bases of germline sequence and J loses 3 bases, and the interval between the two ends is 9 bases. The CDR3 sequence holds 14 residues, the cysteine and phenylalanine included. The retained sequence is limited to the CDR3, 42 bases, with the frame set at the first base. The Quick-DNA Microprep Kit was used to extract genomic DNA from the sorted cells. TCRbeta DNA was amplified with the immunoSEQ hsTCRbeta kit following the manufacturer's protocol. TCRbeta libraries were sequenced on an Illumina MiSeq instrument. Turning to the authors' computational methods: Following removal of out-of-frame sequences, around 2,300,000 distinct TCRbeta sequences were retained, with an average of approximately 69,000 per individual. Two values were used to score each individual: the count of 150 to 200 previously reported CMV-associated TCRbeta sequences and the total count of productive distinct TCRbeta sequences. A beta-binomial model was reimplemented in Python, and scikit-learn random forests with default parameters were trained on US cohort data. Classifier performance on the Belgian cohort was summarized as median AUC with percentile confidence intervals calculated over 10,000 bootstrap iterations. The source is immuneACCESS, and TCRdb retained only in-frame sequences with V and J called. Part of the clones is not carried over; for the studies checked, unresolved V genes explain less than half of this, and the remainder is unexplained. For V, J and clone size, that table is used; D and trimming come from the DNA. The sample records 65,000 to 95,000 clones, approximately 80% of which are singletons. The ten largest clones represent around 0.75% of the sample.

A FACSAria II was used to sort memory CD4+ T cells, defined as single viable CD3+CD4+CD8-CD45RO+ cells. CMV serostatus was determined with a Roche Elecsys assay detecting serum IgG against CMV pp150, pp28, p38 and p52. After thawing, total CD4+ T cells were enriched by positive selection with CD4 magnetic microbeads. Samples originated from another study that specifically interrogated the CD4+ T cell memory repertoire. Peripheral blood mononuclear cells were isolated and cryopreserved following standard operating procedures; serum was stored at -80 °C. The staining used CD3-PerCP (BW264/56), CD4-APC (RPA-T4), CD45RO-PE (UCHT1) and CD8-Pacific Orange (3B5) antibodies, and Sytox blue was used to exclude non-viable cells.

The sample comprised memory CD4+ T cells from blood. The rearranged chain carries TRBV7-3 and TRBJ2-2; no confident D gene assignment can be made. This clonotype originated in an adult in good health and CMV-seronegative. The base sequence is TGTGCCAGCAGCTCGAGTGGGTACACCGGGGAGCTGTTTTTT. The encoded protein is CASSSSGYTGELFF.